These T cell receptor beta chains were read from a single sample in a study of cytomegalovirus exposure and HLA in healthy donors. Method: immunoSEQ multiplex PCR; TCRdb's copy keeps in-frame clones and lacks some. The listing records about 130,000 clones. Sequenced: PBMCs. The receptors were gathered from a woman in her thirties or forties in good health and CMV-seropositive. Both conserved end residues are part of each CDR3. A D gene is named only where the DNA matches it firmly.

v_call: TRBV7-2
j_call: TRBJ2-6
d_call: .
cdr3_nt: TGTGCCAGCAGCTTCGGGGGTGGGGCCAACGTCCTGACTTTC
cdr3_aa: CASSFGGGANVLTF

v_call: TRBV6-1
j_call: TRBJ1-3
d_call: TRBD1
cdr3_nt: TGTGCCAGCAGTCAAGCCGGGACAGTCTCTGGAAACACCATATATTTT
cdr3_aa: CASSQAGTVSGNTIYF

v_call: TRBV6-5
j_call: TRBJ2-2
d_call: TRBD1
cdr3_nt: TGTGCCAGCAGCGTGACAGGGGCCGGGGAGCTGTTTTTT
cdr3_aa: CASSVTGAGELFF

v_call: TRBV27
j_call: TRBJ2-7
d_call: .
cdr3_nt: TGTGCCAGCAGTTTCAACCCACCGCGGCGTGGGGGGTCCTACGAGCAGTACTTC
cdr3_aa: CASSFNPPRRGGSYEQYF

v_call: TRBV6-5
j_call: TRBJ2-1
d_call: .
cdr3_nt: TGTGCCAGCAGTCCTCTTATCCGCAATGAGCAGTTCTTC
cdr3_aa: CASSPLIRNEQFF

v_call: TRBV7-9
j_call: TRBJ1-4
d_call: .
cdr3_nt: TGTGCCAGCAGCTTCCCCGGGACAACTCAAGAAAAACTGTTTTTT
cdr3_aa: CASSFPGTTQEKLFF

v_call: TRBV2
j_call: TRBJ1-1
d_call: .
cdr3_nt: TGTGCCAGCCAAGGGGCTTTGAACACTGAAGCTTTCTTT
cdr3_aa: CASQGALNTEAFF

v_call: TRBV9
j_call: TRBJ2-7
d_call: TRBD2
cdr3_nt: TGTGCCAGCAGCGCCCCAATGGGTACGGGGGGTGGTGGGCCTCTACCCGAGCAGTACTTC
cdr3_aa: CASSAPMGTGGGGPLPEQYF

v_call: TRBV5-1
j_call: TRBJ2-7
d_call: .
cdr3_nt: TGCGCCAGCAGCCCCCCCGGTTCCTACGAGCAGTACTTC
cdr3_aa: CASSPPGSYEQYF

v_call: TRBV5-6
j_call: TRBJ1-4
d_call: .
cdr3_nt: TGTGCCAGCAGCTTACAGGTTAATGAAAAACTGTTTTTT
cdr3_aa: CASSLQVNEKLFF

v_call: TRBV30
j_call: TRBJ1-4
d_call: .
cdr3_nt: TGTGCCTGGACCGGGTCCTCTAATGAAAAACTGTTTTTT
cdr3_aa: CAWTGSSNEKLFF

v_call: TRBV7-9
j_call: TRBJ1-2
d_call: .
cdr3_nt: TGTGCCAGCAGCTTCGGGACTACACATGGCTACACCTTC
cdr3_aa: CASSFGTTHGYTF

v_call: TRBV5-1
j_call: TRBJ2-5
d_call: .
cdr3_nt: TGCGCCAGCAGCTTGGAGCCGTACCGGCGGGGAGAGACCCAGTACTTC
cdr3_aa: CASSLEPYRRGETQYF

v_call: TRBV5-1
j_call: TRBJ1-1
d_call: .
cdr3_nt: TGCGCCAGCAGCTTGTTGGAGGGGCTGAACACTGAAGCTTTCTTT
cdr3_aa: CASSLLEGLNTEAFF

v_call: TRBV7-2
j_call: TRBJ2-7
d_call: .
cdr3_nt: TGTGCCAGCAGCTTGACGACAGGAACACACTACGAGCAGTACTTC
cdr3_aa: CASSLTTGTHYEQYF

v_call: TRBV27
j_call: TRBJ2-1
d_call: TRBD2
cdr3_nt: TGTGCCAGCAGCCGACTAGCGGTAACATACAATGAGCAGTTCTTC
cdr3_aa: CASSRLAVTYNEQFF

v_call: TRBV11-2
j_call: TRBJ1-3
d_call: TRBD1
cdr3_nt: TGTGCCAGCAGCCATGACCCGGGACAGCTAGGAAACACCATATATTTT
cdr3_aa: CASSHDPGQLGNTIYF

v_call: TRBV6-1
j_call: TRBJ2-2
d_call: .
cdr3_nt: TGTGCCAGCAGTCGCGGGTTGGGAAACACCGGGGAGCTGTTTTTT
cdr3_aa: CASSRGLGNTGELFF

v_call: TRBV19
j_call: TRBJ2-2
d_call: .
cdr3_nt: TGTGCCAGTAGTATAGACCCCGGTTGGCAGGGAAGTACCGGGGAGCTGTTTTTT
cdr3_aa: CASSIDPGWQGSTGELFF

v_call: TRBV6-6
j_call: TRBJ2-3
d_call: TRBD1
cdr3_nt: TGTGCCGGCTCGGGACAGAGCACAGATACGCAGTATTTT
cdr3_aa: CAGSGQSTDTQYF

v_call: TRBV6-5
j_call: TRBJ2-1
d_call: TRBD2
cdr3_nt: TGTGCCAGCAGTTCCGGGACTAGCGGGAGGTTCAATGAGCAGTTCTTC
cdr3_aa: CASSSGTSGRFNEQFF

v_call: TRBV30
j_call: TRBJ1-1
d_call: .
cdr3_nt: TGTGCCTGGAGTGACTCGATGAACACTGAAGCTTTCTTT
cdr3_aa: CAWSDSMNTEAFF

v_call: TRBV9
j_call: TRBJ2-7
d_call: TRBD2
cdr3_nt: TGTGCCAGCAGCGTCGAAGCGGGAGGGCACTACGAGCAGTACTTC
cdr3_aa: CASSVEAGGHYEQYF

v_call: TRBV28
j_call: TRBJ1-3
d_call: TRBD1
cdr3_nt: TGTGCCAGCACAGAGGGGACAGACTCTGGAAACACCATATATTTT
cdr3_aa: CASTEGTDSGNTIYF

v_call: TRBV5-6
j_call: TRBJ1-4
d_call: .
cdr3_nt: TGTGCCAGCAGCACTGGCGGGGTTGAAAAACTGTTTTTT
cdr3_aa: CASSTGGVEKLFF

v_call: TRBV30
j_call: TRBJ2-2
d_call: TRBD1
cdr3_nt: TGTGCCTGGAATCACAGGGGGCGCGACACCGGGGAGCTGTTTTTT
cdr3_aa: CAWNHRGRDTGELFF

v_call: TRBV30
j_call: TRBJ2-2
d_call: .
cdr3_nt: TGTGCCTGGAATATCGCCGGGGAGCTGTTTTTT
cdr3_aa: CAWNIAGELFF

v_call: TRBV13
j_call: TRBJ2-5
d_call: TRBD2
cdr3_nt: TGTGCCAGCAGCAAGAGCGGGGGGGGCCAAGAGACCCAGTACTTC
cdr3_aa: CASSKSGGGQETQYF